Listed here are 4 T cell receptor beta chains from one sample, sequenced in a study of CD4 T cell repertoires in COVID-19. The assay was immunoSEQ multiplex PCR, and TCRdb's table has in-frame clones only and misses some. Here the sample spans fewer than 100,000 clones, around four fifths being singletons. Material: CD4+ T cells from peripheral blood, obtained after recovery from COVID-19. The receptors here all came from a human donor who had COVID-19.

In the case of this clone: This sample includes further DNA sequences coding for the same CDR3. The chain couples TRBV24-1 to TRBJ2-3, with D perhaps TRBD2 (5 bases). Germline loops: CDR1 KGHDR, CDR2 SFDVKD. Deletions cut 5 bases from V and 1 base from J, with 12 bases between. This CDR3 has 15 amino acids. The CDR3 DNA sequence: TGTGCCACCAGTGTTGGAGGTGGGGGCACAGATACGCAGTATTTT. As protein: CATSVGGGGTDTQYF.

The chain carries TRBV7-2 and TRBJ1-1; D may be TRBD1 (5 bases). The CDR3 extends over 15 amino acids. The germline CDR1 and CDR2 sequences are SGHTA and FQGNSA. Trimming took off 5 bases at V and 1 base at J, with 14 bases between the two ends. The CDR3 region has the DNA TGTGCCAGCAGCGCCCAACAGGTTCGGAACACTGAAGCTTTCTTT. Its translation is CASSAQQVRNTEAFF.

This chain links TRBV6-1 with TRBJ1-2; D ambiguous. V was cut by 1 base and J by 4 bases, with 7 bases left in between. The CDR3 has 13 residues. Germline V CDR1 and CDR2: MNHNS, SASEGT. The CDR3 sequence is CASSEETGYGYTF. The CDR3 nucleotides are TGTGCCAGCAGTGAAGAGACGGGCTATGGCTACACCTTC.

The chain couples TRBV30 to TRBJ2-2; 8 nucleotides align to TRBD2. This CDR3 is 17 amino acids long. V dropped 4 bases and J dropped 2; count of bases not matched to a gene: 12. The V gene's germline CDR1 is GTSNPN and CDR2 SVGIG (reference sequence). As DNA, the CDR3 is TGTGCCTGGACCTCCCCCCGGGGGGGGGCCAACACCGGGGAGCTGTTTTTT. This translates into CAWTSPRGGANTGELFF.